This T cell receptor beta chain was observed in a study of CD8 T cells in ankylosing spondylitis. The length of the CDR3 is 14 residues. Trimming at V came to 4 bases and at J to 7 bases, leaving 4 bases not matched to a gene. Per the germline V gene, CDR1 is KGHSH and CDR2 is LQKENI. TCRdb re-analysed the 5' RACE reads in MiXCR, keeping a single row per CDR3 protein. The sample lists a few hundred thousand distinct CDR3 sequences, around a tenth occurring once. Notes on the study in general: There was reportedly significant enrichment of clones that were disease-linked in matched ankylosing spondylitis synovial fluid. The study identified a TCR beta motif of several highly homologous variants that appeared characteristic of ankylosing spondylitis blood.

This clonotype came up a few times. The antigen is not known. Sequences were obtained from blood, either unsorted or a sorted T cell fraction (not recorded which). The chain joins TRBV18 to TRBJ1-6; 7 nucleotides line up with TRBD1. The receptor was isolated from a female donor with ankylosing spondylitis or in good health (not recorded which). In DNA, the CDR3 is TGTGCCAGCTCACAGGACAGGATAAATTCACCCCTCCACTTT. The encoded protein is CASSQDRINSPLHF.